This T cell receptor (beta chain) derives from a study of cytomegalovirus exposure and HLA in healthy donors. Whole-study findings and limits: Upon later analysis, TCR association rates were observed to vary by HLA locus, being highest for DRB1 and lowest for HLA-C.

60 Vbeta and 13 Jbeta primers were used in PCR. Data came from immunoSEQ multiplex PCR; TCRdb stores just in-frame clones and leaves some out. This table holds under 150,000 clones. On this clone itself: Its target is not known.

Trimming removed 5 bases from V and 4 bases from J; junction bases left unmatched: 7. CDR1 is LNHDA and CDR2 is SQIVND in the germline V gene (reference sequence). The CDR3 is 16 amino acids. The V gene is TRBV19, the J gene TRBJ2-2; 10 nucleotides align to TRBD2. This receptor was identified in a middle-aged man in good health and CMV-seronegative. Material for sequencing was PBMCs. The CDR3 DNA is TGTGCCAGTAGTGTGGCAGCGGGGGGGCGCACCGGGGAGCTGTTTTTT. It translates to CASSVAAGGRTGELFF.